This passage covers 2 T cell receptor beta chains from one sample sequenced in a study of shared clonotypes between healthy human individuals. Sequencing used immunoSEQ multiplex PCR; TCRdb keeps in-frame clones, though not all of them. The sample has 2 million to 2.5 million clones, 85% to 95% seen once. The sequenced sample was naive CD4+ T cells sorted from blood. Regarding subset: CD45RA+ positively selected. The receptors shown here come from a man between 18 and 29 years old in good health.

This clone showed up just a few times. The chain carries TRBV5-1 and TRBJ1-2; D is undetermined. Trimming left V 1 base short and J 0 bases short, with 7 bases between. The CDR3 runs 14 residues. Per the germline V gene, CDR1 is SGHRS and CDR2 is YFSETQ. Written as DNA, the CDR3 is TGCGCCAGCAGCTTGAGCGACACTAACTATGGCTACACCTTC. It specifies CASSLSDTNYGYTF.

The chain uses TRBV7-2 and TRBJ2-1, with a weak D call TRBD2 (5 bases). V was clipped by 5 bases and J by 3 bases, with 14 bases between them. Germline values: CDR1 SGHTA, CDR2 FQGNSA. The length of the CDR3 is 15 residues. CDR3 DNA: TGTGCCAGCAGCCCCCTGGCGGGTTTCTACAATGAGCAGTTCTTC. Translation gives CASSPLAGFYNEQFF.